Presented here are 10 T cell receptor beta chains from one specimen sequenced in a study of technical replicates of blood from a handful of donors. Repertoires were generated with immunoSEQ multiplex PCR, while TCRdb's copy carries only in-frame clones and drops some. This table holds 55,000 to 65,000 clones, less than 98% found once. Sequencing was carried out using T cells isolated from PBMCs. All receptors come from a human donor in good health.

The gene calls are TRBV29-1 and TRBJ2-5, with D perhaps matching TRBD2 (6 bases). Germline V gene data show CDR1 as SQVTM and CDR2 as ANQGSEA. Trimming took 4 bases from V and 3 from J, leaving 12 bases between them. The CDR3 runs to 13 residues. CDR3: CSVAEGGEETQYF. CDR3 nucleotide sequence: TGCAGCGTTGCAGAGGGCGGGGAAGAGACCCAGTACTTC. The variable domain in full, completed from reference TRBV29-1 and TRBJ2-5, reads SAVISQKPSRDICQRGTSLTIQCQVDSQVTMMFWYRQQPGQSLTLIATANQGSEATYESGFVIDKFPISRPNLTFSTLTVSNMSPEDSSIYLCSVAEGGEETQYFGPGTRLLVL.

The genes are TRBV5-1 and TRBJ2-7; 8 nucleotides align to TRBD1. CDR3 length equals 17 residues. Germline CDR1 SGHRS, CDR2 YFSETQ. The V gene end was trimmed by 4 bases and the J gene end by 4 bases; junction bases not matched to a gene: 16. CDR3 sequence (DNA): TGCGCCAGCAGCCTTTCGTCAGACAGGGGTCACCCTTACGAGCAGTACTTC. Translation: CASSLSSDRGHPYEQYF.

The genes are TRBV19 and TRBJ2-5, with 8 bases lining up with TRBD1. CDR3 length: 15 amino acids. J was trimmed by 3 bases and V by 4 bases; bases with no gene match: 7. Germline V lookup: CDR1 LNHDA, CDR2 SQIVND (reference sequence). The CDR3 is CASSTRTGWEETQYF. The CDR3 DNA is TGTGCCAGTAGTACACGGACAGGGTGGGAAGAGACCCAGTACTTC. Based on the CDR3 plus reference TRBV19 and TRBJ2-5, the full variable domain is DGGITQSPKYLFRKEGQNVTLSCEQNLNHDAMYWYRQDPGQGLRLIYYSQIVNDFQKGDIAEGYSVSREKKESFPLTVTSAQKNPTAFYLCASSTRTGWEETQYFGPGTRLLVL.

This chain uses TRBV20-1 with TRBJ1-2, with D uncertain. V shed 6 bases and J shed 4 bases, with 9 bases lying between them. The CDR3 runs 11 residues. The germline V gene has CDR1 DFQATT and CDR2 SNEGSKA (reference sequence). CDR3 sequence reads: CSAPPGYGYTF. CDR3 DNA: TGCAGTGCCCCTCCAGGCTATGGCTACACCTTC.

The V call is TRBV9, the J call TRBJ1-2, with 7 bases matching TRBD1. The V segment lost 3 bases and the J segment 7 bases; nucleotides outside the gene matches: 3. CDR3 length equals 12 residues. Germline CDR1 and CDR2: SGDLS and YYNGEE. The CDR3 region has the DNA TGTGCCAGCAGCGGTACAGGGGTTGGCTACACCTTC. Protein: CASSGTGVGYTF.

This chain joins TRBV5-1 and TRBJ2-5; 10 nucleotides align to TRBD1. V lost 3 bases, J lost 5 bases, and 4 bases stayed unmatched. Germline assignment: CDR1 SGHRS and CDR2 YFSETQ. CDR3 length: 14 residues. The CDR3: CASSWQGQGETQYF. The CDR3 nucleotides are TGCGCCAGCAGCTGGCAGGGACAGGGGGAGACCCAGTACTTC.

The chain recombines TRBV15 with TRBJ2-3, with D hard to call. CDR3 length: 14 amino acids. Germline assignment: CDR1 LNHNV and CDR2 YYDKDF (reference sequence). Trimming stripped 1 base from V and 0 bases from J, with 5 bases between. The CDR3 region is CATSRGASTDTQYF. The CDR3 DNA reads TGTGCCACCAGCAGAGGAGCTAGCACAGATACGCAGTATTTT.

The rearrangement links TRBV28 to TRBJ2-7; D remains unclear. The V and J ends lost 2 bases and 0 bases respectively, with 11 bases between them. The CDR3 loop spans 15 amino acids. Germline V gene lookup returns CDR1 MDHEN and CDR2 SYDVKM. The CDR3 nucleotides are TGTGCCAGCAGTTTAGGTGCCGCAGTCTCCTACGAGCAGTACTTC. Its protein is CASSLGAAVSYEQYF.

The chain is built from TRBV29-1 and TRBJ1-3, with 12 bases fitting TRBD1. The CDR3 spans 16 residues. The V gene's germline CDR1 is SQVTM and CDR2 ANQGSEA. V lost 5 bases and J lost 3; bases outside the gene matches: 8. The CDR3 DNA sequence: TGCAGCGTTCCAAGGGGACAGGGGGCGCGTGGAAACACCATATATTTT. Encoded protein: CSVPRGQGARGNTIYF.

This sequence joins TRBV5-4 and TRBJ1-5; possibly TRBD1 for D (6 bases). V gave up 4 bases and J gave up 7 bases, with 12 bases separating them. The CDR3 covers 13 residues. The germline V gene has CDR1 SGHNT and CDR2 YYREEE (reference sequence). The CDR3 reads CASSSDRNQPQHF. DNA of the CDR3: TGTGCCAGCAGCAGTGACAGGAACCAGCCCCAGCATTTT.